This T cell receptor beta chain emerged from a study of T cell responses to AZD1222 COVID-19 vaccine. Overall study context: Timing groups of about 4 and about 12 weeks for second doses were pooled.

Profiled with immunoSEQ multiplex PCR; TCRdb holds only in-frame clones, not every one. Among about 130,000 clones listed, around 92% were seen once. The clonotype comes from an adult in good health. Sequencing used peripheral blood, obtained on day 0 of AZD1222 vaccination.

CDR3 DNA: TGTGCCAGCTCACCTGACAGGGGTGGGAATGAAAAACTGTTTTTT. This sequence encodes CASSPDRGGNEKLFF. V is TRBV18 and J is TRBJ1-4, with TRBD1 matching 8 bases. The CDR3 runs to 15 residues. The V segment lost 3 bases and the J segment 5 bases; nucleotides outside the gene matches: 5. Germline V gene lookup returns CDR1 KGHSH and CDR2 LQKENI.